This T cell receptor (beta chain) was sequenced during a study of Ad26.COV2.S vaccination and SARS-CoV-2 variants. Looking at the study overall: The authors gave Ad26.COV2.S intramuscularly, either once or twice 56 days apart.

The data were produced by immunoSEQ multiplex PCR, yet TCRdb's version contains in-frame clones alone and is incomplete. The sample lists around 450,000 clones; about 88% were seen once. Study outcomes and limitations: For non-spike TCRs, breadth in vaccine recipients resembled that in placebo recipients.

The treatment here: approximately 18 received Ad26.COV2.S at low or high dose, single or two shots; roughly five received placebo; per-sample allocation not given. Day 63 following the first vaccine or placebo injection was when the samples were taken. Germline V gives CDR1 SGHRS, CDR2 YFSETQ. The CDR3 consists of 13 residues. Trimming removed 4 bases at V and 14 bases at J, with 21 bases between. With respect to this clone: What it binds is not known.

The receptor was isolated from a person aged 18-65 years who received the Ad26.COV2.S COVID-19 vaccine or a placebo. The material sequenced was peripheral blood, taken in a trial of Ad26.COV2.S vaccine versus placebo. V is TRBV5-1 and J is TRBJ1-2; D possibly corresponds to TRBD1 (5 bases). DNA of the CDR3: TGCGCCAGCAGCCCCCCCCTGGCAGGGCTCTTAACCTTC. Its protein is CASSPPLAGLLTF.